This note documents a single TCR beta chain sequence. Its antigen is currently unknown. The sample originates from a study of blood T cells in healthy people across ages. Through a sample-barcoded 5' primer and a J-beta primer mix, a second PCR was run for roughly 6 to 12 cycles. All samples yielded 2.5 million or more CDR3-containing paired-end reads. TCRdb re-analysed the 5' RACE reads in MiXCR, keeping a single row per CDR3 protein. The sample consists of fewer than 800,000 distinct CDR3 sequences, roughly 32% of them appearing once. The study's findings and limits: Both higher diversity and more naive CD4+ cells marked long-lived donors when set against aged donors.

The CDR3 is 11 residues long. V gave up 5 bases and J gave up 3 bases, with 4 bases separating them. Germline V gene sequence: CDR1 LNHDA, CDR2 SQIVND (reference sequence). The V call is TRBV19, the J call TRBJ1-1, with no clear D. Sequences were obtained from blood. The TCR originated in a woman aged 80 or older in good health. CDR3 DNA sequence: TGTGCCAGTAGTCATCACACTGAAGCTTTCTTT. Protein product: CASSHHTEAFF.